The next 29 T cell receptor beta chains were all read from a single sample in a study of shared clonotypes between healthy human individuals. CD45RO-negative, CCR7-positively selected cells formed the naive CD8 fraction, excluding terminally differentiated effector memory CD45RA+ cells. Assay: immunoSEQ multiplex PCR; the TCRdb copy retains only in-frame clones and omits some. Counted here are some 2,000,000 clones, roughly 95% occurring once; the ten biggest clones make up 0.85% to 1.3%. The sequenced material came from naive CD8+ T cells sorted from blood. The origin of the receptors is a man between 18 and 29 years old in good health.

About this clone: Germline is not matched at one junction end, which may reflect a read error. V usage is TRBV7-7 and J usage is TRBJ2-1; perhaps TRBD2 as D (6 bases). Germline CDR1 reads SSHAT; CDR2 reads FNYEAQ (reference sequence). The CDR3 extends over 15 amino acids. CDR3 region: CASSLDYTGDNEQFF. For the CDR3, the DNA is TGTGCTAGCAGCTTAGACTATACGGGGGACAATGAGCAGTTCTTC.

This clone has only a few counts. The sample holds other DNA sequences that translate to the same CDR3. This sequence joins TRBV2 and TRBJ1-1; D gene uncertain. Trimming removed 4 bases from V and 2 bases from J, with 11 bases in between. CDR1 is SNHLY, CDR2 FYNNEI, per germline. The CDR3 sequence is 14 residues long. CDR3 residues: CASSGIIANTEAFF. In DNA form, the CDR3 reads TGTGCCAGCAGTGGAATCATAGCTAACACTGAAGCTTTCTTT.

The V and J genes are TRBV5-1 and TRBJ2-7; D possibly corresponds to TRBD2 (6 bases). The CDR3 is 13 residues long. The V end was cut by 0 bases, the J end by 4 bases, with 8 bases between. Germline-derived CDR1 and CDR2 are SGHRS and YFSETQ. The CDR3 DNA reads TGCGCCAGCAGCTTGGTGGAGGGGTACGAGCAGTACTTC. As protein: CASSLVEGYEQYF.

Here the CDR3 reads CASSYLGSTYEQYF. For the CDR3, the DNA is TGTGCCAGCAGTTACTTGGGCAGCACCTACGAGCAGTACTTC. This sequence joins TRBV6-5 and TRBJ2-7, with unresolved D. Trimming pared 1 base from V and 2 bases from J, leaving 9 bases between. This CDR3 region has 14 residues. Germline CDR1 and CDR2: MNHEY and SVGAGI.

V gene TRBV28 combines with J gene TRBJ1-6; 7 bases map to TRBD1. The length of the CDR3 is 15 residues. V lost 2 bases, J lost 7 bases, and 5 bases stayed unmatched. Germline V lookup: CDR1 MDHEN, CDR2 SYDVKM. The CDR3, as DNA: TGTGCCAGCAGTTTAAAGGGGGCTTGGAATTCACCCCTCCACTTT. Its translation is CASSLKGAWNSPLHF.

The chain has TRBV6-6 and TRBJ1-1; 8 bases agree with TRBD1. This CDR3 is 16 amino acids long. The germline CDR1 and CDR2 sequences are MNHNY and SVGAGI (reference sequence). The trim removed 6 bases at V and 0 bases at J, leaving 9 bases unmatched. Here the CDR3 reads CASSAGTGIMNTEAFF. Written as DNA, the CDR3 is TGTGCCAGCAGCGCCGGGACAGGAATTATGAACACTGAAGCTTTCTTT.

The genes are TRBV6-1 and TRBJ1-1; D gene uncertain. V gave up 6 bases and J gave up 7 bases, with 6 bases separating them. There are 10 residues in the CDR3. The V gene's germline CDR1 is MNHNS and CDR2 SASEGT. CDR3 sequence: CASSPYEAFF. In DNA form, the CDR3 reads TGTGCCAGCAGCCCGTATGAAGCTTTCTTT.

This clone was counted only a few times. The chain joins TRBV4-1 to TRBJ1-6; 8 nucleotides align to TRBD1. CDR1 MGHRA and CDR2 YSYEKL come from the germline V gene. CDR3 size: 16 residues. V gave up 1 base and J gave up 10 bases; unmatched junction bases: 9. This CDR3 reads CASSQASETGVSPLHF. Written as DNA, the CDR3 is TGCGCCAGCAGCCAAGCCTCCGAGACAGGGGTATCACCCCTCCACTTT.

This clone showed up just once. The chain joins TRBV5-6 to TRBJ2-7; D unresolved. CDR3 size: 13 residues. Trimming removed 3 bases at V and 0 bases at J, with 7 bases between. The germline V gene encodes CDR1 SGHDT and CDR2 YYEEEE. This chain's CDR3 is CASSSSSSYEQYF. The CDR3 nucleotides are TGTGCCAGCAGCTCCTCGAGCTCCTACGAGCAGTACTTC.

This sequence joins TRBV9 and TRBJ2-7; 11 nucleotides agree with TRBD1. There are 15 residues in the CDR3. The germline CDR1 and CDR2 sequences are SGDLS and YYNGEE. The V and J ends lost 4 bases and 4 bases, in that order; junction bases with no gene match: 7. The CDR3 spells CASSPGQGARYEQYF. Here the CDR3 DNA reads TGTGCCAGCAGCCCAGGACAGGGGGCGAGGTACGAGCAGTACTTC. The full variable domain, its missing parts supplied by reference TRBV9 and TRBJ2-7, is DSGVTQTPKHLITATGQRVTLRCSPRSGDLSVYWYQQSLDQGLQFLIQYYNGEERAKGNILERFSAQQFPDLHSELNLSSLELGDSALYFCASSPGQGARYEQYFGPGTRLTVT.

The chain carries TRBV27 and TRBJ2-3; 9 positions agree with TRBD1. Germline CDR1 and CDR2: MNHEY and SMNVEV (reference sequence). J was trimmed by 2 bases and V by 6 bases; bases with no gene match: 12. The CDR3 runs to 17 residues. The CDR3 region has the DNA TGTGCCAGCAGGCTCTACCTGACAGGGGGTTCCACAGATACGCAGTATTTT. It specifies CASRLYLTGGSTDTQYF.

The V call is TRBV5-6, the J call TRBJ2-1; 8 positions agree with TRBD2. J lost 4 bases, V lost 6 bases, and 6 bases had no gene match. There are 14 residues in the CDR3. Germline-derived CDR1 and CDR2 are SGHDT and YYEEEE. The CDR3 here is CASTPTSAYNEQFF. The CDR3 region has the DNA TGTGCCAGCACCCCGACTAGCGCATACAATGAGCAGTTCTTC.

The rearrangement links TRBV27 to TRBJ2-7, with TRBD2 matching over 7 bases. Germline V gives CDR1 MNHEY, CDR2 SMNVEV (reference sequence). The CDR3 runs 15 residues. Losses at the gene ends were 2 bases for V and 6 bases for J; bases not matched to a gene: 10. CDR3 DNA sequence: TGTGCCAGCAGTTTAGGGTGGGCGGGAGAGGGCGAGCAGTACTTC. Translation gives CASSLGWAGEGEQYF.

This clone was observed a handful of times. The gene calls are TRBV25-1 and TRBJ1-2; the D is unclear. Germline lookup yields CDR1 MGHDK and CDR2 SYGVNS. The V end was cut by 3 bases, the J end by 8 bases, with 13 bases between. The CDR3 has 13 residues. As DNA, the CDR3 is TGTGCCAGCAGTGAGCAGTGGTTCCAAGGCTACACCTTC. This translates into CASSEQWFQGYTF.

J is TRBJ1-3 and V is TRBV11-3; 10 bases are shared with TRBD1. Germline V gene sequence: CDR1 SGHNT, CDR2 YENEEA. This CDR3 contains 13 residues. J lost 9 bases, V lost 5 bases, and 4 bases had no gene match. In nucleotides, the CDR3 is TGTGCCAGCAGCGATGACAGGGGGCTCACCATATATTTT. It specifies CASSDDRGLTIYF.

To note about this clone: Other DNA sequences from this sample encode an identical CDR3 as well. The chain links TRBV7-9 to TRBJ2-7, with D possibly TRBD2 on 6 matching bases. Trimming took off 5 bases at V and 0 bases at J, with 11 bases between the two ends. Germline V lookup: CDR1 SEHNR, CDR2 FQNEAQ (reference sequence). The CDR3 is 14 amino acids. CDR3 DNA: TGTGCCAGCAGCCTAACCGGGGGCTCCTACGAGCAGTACTTC. This translates into CASSLTGGSYEQYF.

The chain links TRBV7-9 to TRBJ1-1, with 8 bases lining up with TRBD1. Germline V gives CDR1 SEHNR, CDR2 FQNEAQ (reference sequence). The ends lost 4 bases at V and 3 bases at J; junction bases unmatched: 7. This CDR3 region has 15 residues. DNA for the CDR3: TGTGCCAGCAGCTCCCCGACAGGGGTGCACACTGAAGCTTTCTTT. It specifies CASSSPTGVHTEAFF. Full variable domain (remainder filled in from reference TRBV7-9 and TRBJ1-1): DTGVSQNPRHKITKRGQNVTFRCDPISEHNRLYWYRQTLGQGPEFLTYFQNEAQLEKSRLLSDRFSAERPKGSFSTLEIQRTEQGDSAMYLCASSSPTGVHTEAFFGQGTRLTVV.

This clone was recorded only once. This chain connects TRBV27 to TRBJ2-3; TRBD2 matches 7 bases. Germline CDR1 reads MNHEY; CDR2 reads SMNVEV (reference sequence). CDR3 length equals 13 residues. Unmatched junction bases numbered 6, after V lost 6 bases and J lost 6 bases. CDR3 loop: CASRGRVLDTQYF. CDR3 DNA: TGTGCCAGCAGGGGGAGGGTACTGGATACGCAGTATTTT.

The chain uses TRBV2 and TRBJ1-2, with D possibly TRBD1 on 6 matching bases. The CDR3 runs 14 residues. CDR1 is SNHLY, CDR2 FYNNEI, per germline. V gave up 6 bases and J gave up 1 base, with 12 bases separating them. The CDR3 DNA follows: TGTGCCAGCAGGGACAGCCTGATTAACTATGGCTACACCTTC. Translation: CASRDSLINYGYTF.

This chain links TRBV6-5 with TRBJ1-3; D is possibly TRBD1 (5 bases). The germline gives CDR1 MNHEY, CDR2 SVGAGI. Trimming removed 6 bases from V and 4 bases from J, with 16 bases in between. The CDR3 length is 15 residues. The CDR3 bases are TGTGCCAGCAGGCAGGAGTTGGGGGTCGGAAACACCATATATTTT. Protein: CASRQELGVGNTIYF.

The gene calls are TRBV6-1 and TRBJ2-7, with 10 bases aligning to TRBD1. This CDR3 comprises 16 residues. The V gene end was trimmed by 1 base and the J gene end by 6 bases; junction bases not matched to a gene: 9. CDR1 is MNHNS, CDR2 SASEGT, per germline. The CDR3 bases are TGTGCCAGCAGTGAAGAAATTGGGGGACAGGGGCGCGAGCAGTACTTC. Translation gives CASSEEIGGQGREQYF.

The genes are TRBV25-1 and TRBJ2-7, with 11 bases matching TRBD2. With V trimmed by 6 bases and J by 4 bases, 5 bases remained unmatched. Germline CDR1 MGHDK, CDR2 SYGVNS. This CDR3 comprises 14 residues. This CDR3 reads CASSLSGGAYEQYF. The CDR3 DNA follows: TGTGCCAGCAGCCTTAGCGGGGGGGCTTACGAGCAGTACTTC.

This chain links TRBV25-1 with TRBJ2-3; 8 positions agree with TRBD1. The trim removed 4 bases at V and 0 bases at J, leaving 6 bases unmatched. CDR3 length equals 16 residues. Germline values: CDR1 MGHDK, CDR2 SYGVNS. The CDR3 loop reads CASSARQGKSTDTQYF. CDR3 coding DNA: TGTGCCAGCAGTGCAAGACAGGGGAAGAGCACAGATACGCAGTATTTT. Together with reference TRBV25-1 and TRBJ2-3, the CDR3 gives the full variable domain: EADIYQTPRYLVIGTGKKITLECSQTMGHDKMYWYQQDPGMELHLIHYSYGVNSTEKGDLSSESTVSRIRTEHFPLTLESARPSHTSQYLCASSARQGKSTDTQYFGPGTRLTVL.

A note on this clone: Other DNA sequences in this sample translate to the same CDR3. The chain has TRBV7-9 and TRBJ2-5; D gene unclear. The CDR3 consists of 13 residues. The germline V gene encodes CDR1 SEHNR and CDR2 FQNEAQ (reference sequence). V was cut by 5 bases and J by 5 bases, with 12 bases left in between. DNA of the CDR3: TGTGCCAGCAGCCTCGGATCCCGCGAGACCCAGTACTTC. This encodes CASSLGSRETQYF.

The chain couples TRBV6-5 to TRBJ2-5; D unclear. The germline V and J ends were trimmed by 2 bases and 2 bases, with 12 bases remaining between them. The CDR3 extends over 15 amino acids. In germline, CDR1 is MNHEY, CDR2 SVGAGI. CDR3 bases: TGTGCCAGCAGTTACCAGGACGCCGGACAAGAGACCCAGTACTTC. Translation gives CASSYQDAGQETQYF.

This clone came up once. This chain uses TRBV10-3 with TRBJ2-1, with TRBD2 matching 8 bases. Germline CDR1 reads ENHRY; CDR2 reads SYGVKD. With 6 bases clipped from V and 8 bases from J, the junction kept 6 bases outside the gene matches. The CDR3 is 13 residues long. The CDR3 DNA sequence: TGTGCCATCAGCCCCCCGGGACTAGATGAGCAGTTCTTC. Protein product: CAISPPGLDEQFF.

On this clone: An end of the junction does not agree with germline; a read error may underlie this. V and J are TRBV6-6 and TRBJ2-7; D unclear. Germline V lookup: CDR1 MNHNY, CDR2 SVGAGI (reference sequence). There are 14 residues in the CDR3. The CDR3 DNA is TGTGCCAGCAGACCCGACACCCTCTCCTACGCGCAGTACTTC. The encoded protein is CASRPDTLSYAQYF.

This CDR3 is CASSLRGGGGSNVETQYF. The CDR3 region has the DNA TGTGCCAGCAGTTTAAGGGGCGGAGGGGGATCTAACGTGGAGACCCAGTACTTC. V is TRBV27 and J is TRBJ2-5; D may correspond to TRBD1 or TRBD2 (6 bases each). The CDR3 is 18 residues long. In germline, CDR1 is MNHEY, CDR2 SMNVEV (reference sequence). The V end was cut by 2 bases, the J end by 5 bases, with 24 bases between.

Notes on this clone: Other nucleotide sequences in the sample specify the same CDR3. The rearrangement uses TRBV9 and TRBJ2-5; D gene unclear. CDR1 is SGDLS and CDR2 is YYNGEE in the germline V gene. Trimming took off 0 bases at V and 1 base at J, with 7 bases between the two ends. The CDR3 is made up of 14 amino acids. The chain's CDR3 is CASSVGSSQETQYF. The DNA for the CDR3 is TGTGCCAGCAGCGTAGGCAGCAGCCAAGAGACCCAGTACTTC.